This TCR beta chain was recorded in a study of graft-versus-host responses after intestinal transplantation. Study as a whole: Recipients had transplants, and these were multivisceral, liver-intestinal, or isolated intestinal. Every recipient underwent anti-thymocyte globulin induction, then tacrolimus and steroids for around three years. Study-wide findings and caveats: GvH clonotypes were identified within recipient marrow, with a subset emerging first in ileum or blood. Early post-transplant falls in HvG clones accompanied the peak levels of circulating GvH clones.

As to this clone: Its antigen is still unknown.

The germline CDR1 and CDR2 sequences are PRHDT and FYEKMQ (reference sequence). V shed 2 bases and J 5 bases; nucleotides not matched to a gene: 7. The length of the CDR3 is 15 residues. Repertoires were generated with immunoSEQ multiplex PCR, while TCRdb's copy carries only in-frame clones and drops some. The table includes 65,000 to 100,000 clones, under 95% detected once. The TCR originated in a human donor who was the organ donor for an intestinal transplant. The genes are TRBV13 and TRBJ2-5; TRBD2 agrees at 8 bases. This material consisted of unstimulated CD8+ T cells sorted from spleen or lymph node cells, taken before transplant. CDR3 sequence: CASSLSRGGRETQYF. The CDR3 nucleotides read TGTGCCAGCAGCTTATCTCGGGGGGGCCGGGAGACCCAGTACTTC. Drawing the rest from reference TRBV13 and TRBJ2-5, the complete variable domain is AAGVIQSPRHLIKEKRETATLKCYPIPRHDTVYWYQQGPGQDPQFLISFYEKMQSDKGSIPDRFSAQQFSDYHSELNMSSLELGDSALYFCASSLSRGGRETQYFGPGTRLLVL.